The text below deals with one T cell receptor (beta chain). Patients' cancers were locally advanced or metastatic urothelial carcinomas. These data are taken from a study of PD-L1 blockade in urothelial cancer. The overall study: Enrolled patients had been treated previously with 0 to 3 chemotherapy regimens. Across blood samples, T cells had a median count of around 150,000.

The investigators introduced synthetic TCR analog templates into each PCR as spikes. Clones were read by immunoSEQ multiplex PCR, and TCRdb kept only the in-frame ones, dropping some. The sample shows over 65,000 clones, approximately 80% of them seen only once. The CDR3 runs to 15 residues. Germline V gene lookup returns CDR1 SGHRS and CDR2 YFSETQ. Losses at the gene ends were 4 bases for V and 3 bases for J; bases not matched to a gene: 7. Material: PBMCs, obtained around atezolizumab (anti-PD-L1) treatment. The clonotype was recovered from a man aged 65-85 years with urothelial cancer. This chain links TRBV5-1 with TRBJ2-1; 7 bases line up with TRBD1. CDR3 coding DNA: TGCGCCAGCAGCACCTCCGGGACAGTCTACAATGAGCAGTTCTTC. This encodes CASSTSGTVYNEQFF. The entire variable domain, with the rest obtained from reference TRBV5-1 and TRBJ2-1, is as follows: KAGVTQTPRYLIKTRGQQVTLSCSPISGHRSVSWYQQTPGQGLQFLFEYFSETQRNKGNFPGRFSGRQFSNSRSEMNVSTLELGDSALYLCASSTSGTVYNEQFFGPGTRLTVL.